This T cell receptor (beta chain) was captured in a study of cytomegalovirus exposure and HLA in healthy donors. Study-level information: Per a later analysis, the roughly 690 first-cohort and 120 validation repertoires shared one platform. Study findings and constraints: Per published reports, the classifier diagnosed cytomegalovirus status with high specificity and sensitivity. TCR beta chains numbering 164 were designated cytomegalovirus-associated.

Trimming cost V 2 bases and J 3 bases, with 23 bases left between them. The CDR3 is 18 residues long. CDR1 is MNHNS, CDR2 SASEGT, per germline. Clones were read by immunoSEQ multiplex PCR, and TCRdb kept only the in-frame ones, dropping some. The data show roughly 230,000 clones, with about 92% seen just once and approximately 3.1% held by the top ten. Regarding this clone: Its target is not known.

V gene TRBV6-1 combines with J gene TRBJ2-7, with D perhaps TRBD2 (6 bases). Sequencing input: PBMCs. The clonotype comes from a young woman in good health and CMV-seronegative. The CDR3 nucleotides are TGTGCCAGCAGTGAATGGGAGGTTATTACTCTATTAAGCTACGAGCAGTACTTC. Its protein product is CASSEWEVITLLSYEQYF.